A selection of T cell receptor beta chains follows, all from one sample in a study of blood T cell repertoires in COVID-19. This table comes from immunoSEQ multiplex PCR, and its TCRdb copy is limited to in-frame clones, with some not included. The sample holds roughly 110,000 clones, more than 70% seen once. The sample comprised peripheral blood. The receptors shown here come from a man between 45 and 60 years old with active or convalescent COVID-19. The CDR3 runs from the conserved cysteine through the conserved F or W. The D gene is left open where the match is weak. Some rows have no size entry. The others give once, few or many, or a class for an expanded clone.

D	length	V	size	J	CDR3	DNA
TRBD2	14	TRBV10-3	.	TRBJ2-3	CAIRGLADTDTQYF	TGTGCCATCAGGGGGCTAGCGGACACAGATACGCAGTATTTT
.	13	TRBV7-8	.	TRBJ1-1	CASSLGQNTEAFF	TGTGCCAGCAGCTTGGGACAGAACACTGAAGCTTTCTTT
.	12	TRBV11-2	.	TRBJ2-3	CASSLPRPEQYF	TGTGCCAGCAGCTTACCGAGGCCCGAACAGTATTTT
.	16	TRBV7-8	.	TRBJ1-1	CASSLAGGVRNTEAFF	TGTGCCAGCAGCTTAGCCGGGGGTGTGAGGAACACTGAAGCTTTCTTT
TRBD1	18	TRBV7-8	.	TRBJ1-1	CASSPYSGTGAGGTEAFF	TGTGCCAGCAGCCCGTATTCCGGGACAGGGGCGGGGGGCACTGAAGCTTTCTTT
TRBD2	18	TRBV28	.	TRBJ2-1	CASSPQPGLAGVVNEQFF	TGTGCCAGCAGTCCGCAACCCGGACTAGCGGGAGTCGTCAATGAGCAGTTCTTC
TRBD1	17	TRBV5-5	.	TRBJ1-1	CASSPKDRGWLNTEAFF	TGTGCCAGCAGCCCTAAGGACAGGGGATGGTTGAACACTGAAGCTTTCTTT
.	15	TRBV27	.	TRBJ1-1	CASSPRWGRGTEAFF	TGTGCCAGCAGTCCACGATGGGGTCGGGGTACTGAAGCTTTCTTT
TRBD1	15	TRBV29-1	.	TRBJ2-3	CSVLGGQENTDTQYF	TGCAGCGTTTTGGGGGGACAGGAAAACACAGATACGCAGTATTTT
.	14	TRBV6-5	once	TRBJ1-2	CASSYATGRTGYTF	TGTGCCAGCAGTTACGCCACCGGGAGGACTGGCTACACCTTC
.	14	TRBV7-2	.	TRBJ2-7	CASSSGGGVDEQYF	TGTGCCAGCAGCTCAGGAGGAGGTGTCGACGAGCAGTACTTC
.	15	TRBV11-2	.	TRBJ2-3	CASSLGSQLADTQYF	TGTGCCAGCAGCTTAGGTTCTCAACTAGCAGATACGCAGTATTTT
TRBD1	16	TRBV4-3	.	TRBJ2-2	CASSQEQGANTGELFF	TGCGCCAGCAGCCAAGAACAGGGGGCGAACACCGGGGAGCTGTTTTTT
TRBD1	14	TRBV7-2	once	TRBJ2-7	CASSLSGTGYEQYF	TGTGCCAGCAGCTTATCCGGGACAGGGTACGAGCAGTACTTC
TRBD2	15	TRBV7-2	.	TRBJ2-5	CASRRPGLVQETQYF	TGTGCCAGCAGGCGGCCGGGACTAGTACAAGAGACCCAGTACTTC
.	17	TRBV24-1	.	TRBJ2-2	CATSDLATGGHTGELFF	TGTGCCACCAGTGATTTGGCGACCGGGGGACACACCGGGGAGCTGTTTTTT
.	14	TRBV5-8	.	TRBJ2-7	CASSLGPDRYEQYF	TGTGCCAGCAGTTTGGGGCCGGACAGATACGAGCAGTACTTC
.	15	TRBV3-1/TRBV3-2	.	TRBJ2-7	CASSQDLAKSYEQYF	TGTGCCAGCAGCCAAGATCTCGCGAAGTCCTACGAGCAGTACTTC
.	15	TRBV18	.	TRBJ2-2	CASSPPSIDTGELFF	TGTGCCAGCTCACCACCTAGCATTGACACCGGGGAGCTGTTTTTT
.	16	TRBV28	.	TRBJ2-7	CASSLAGTIISYEQYF	TGTGCCAGCAGTTTAGCAGGGACAATAATATCCTACGAGCAGTACTTC
.	15	TRBV6-5	.	TRBJ2-5	CASRASTIEGETQYF	TGTGCCAGCAGGGCCTCAACTATAGAGGGAGAGACCCAGTACTTC
.	15	TRBV2	.	TRBJ2-2	CASSSSQGNTGELFF	TGTGCCAGCAGTTCATCACAGGGGAACACCGGGGAGCTGTTTTTT